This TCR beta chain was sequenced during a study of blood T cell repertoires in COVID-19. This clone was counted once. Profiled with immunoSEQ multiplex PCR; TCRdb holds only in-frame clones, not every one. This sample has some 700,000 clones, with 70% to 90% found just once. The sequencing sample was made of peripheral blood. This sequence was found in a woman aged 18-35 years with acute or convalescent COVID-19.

The CDR3 protein is CASSVAGGSNEQFF. DNA for the CDR3: TGTGCCAGCAGCGTAGCGGGGGGCTCGAATGAGCAGTTCTTC. The chain couples TRBV9 to TRBJ2-1, with D possibly matching TRBD2 (7 bases). Germline values: CDR1 SGDLS, CDR2 YYNGEE. V was trimmed by 0 bases and J by 7 bases, leaving 11 bases between them. This CDR3 has 14 amino acids.